This TCR beta chain was recovered during a study of control samples from healthy donors and cancer patients. The assay was immunoSEQ multiplex PCR, and TCRdb's table has in-frame clones only and misses some. The sample lists more than 20,000 clones, roughly 93% seen once, with around an eighth in the top ten. Trimming removed 0 bases from V and 5 bases from J; junction bases left unmatched: 9. The CDR3 totals 16 residues. Germline lookup yields CDR1 SGHNT and CDR2 YYREEE (reference sequence). Material for sequencing was PBMCs. The gene calls are TRBV5-4 and TRBJ2-5, with 8 nucleotides matching TRBD2. The source is a middle-aged man with lung cancer. The CDR3 coding sequence is TGTGCCAGCAGCTTGGATTTGGCGGGGGGAGGGGAGACCCAGTACTTC. Protein product: CASSLDLAGGGETQYF.